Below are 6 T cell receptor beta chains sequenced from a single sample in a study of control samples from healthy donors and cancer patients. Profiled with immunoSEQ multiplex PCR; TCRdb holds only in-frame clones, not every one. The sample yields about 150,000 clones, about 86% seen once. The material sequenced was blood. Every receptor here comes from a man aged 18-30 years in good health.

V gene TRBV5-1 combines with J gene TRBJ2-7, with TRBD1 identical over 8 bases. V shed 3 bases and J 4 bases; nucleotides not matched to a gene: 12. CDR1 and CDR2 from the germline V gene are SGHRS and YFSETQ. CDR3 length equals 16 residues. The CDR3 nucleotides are TGCGCCAGCAGCTGGGACCAGGGGGCGCAGGGTTACGAGCAGTACTTC. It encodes CASSWDQGAQGYEQYF. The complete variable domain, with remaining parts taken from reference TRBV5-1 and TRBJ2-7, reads KAGVTQTPRYLIKTRGQQVTLSCSPISGHRSVSWYQQTPGQGLQFLFEYFSETQRNKGNFPGRFSGRQFSNSRSEMNVSTLELGDSALYLCASSWDQGAQGYEQYFGPGTRLTVT.

CDR3 sequence (DNA): TGTGCCAGCAGTTCTTTAGCGGGGGAATCCTACAATGAGCAGTTCTTC. Its translation is CASSSLAGESYNEQFF. The chain employs TRBV6-5 and TRBJ2-1; the match to TRBD2 covers 9 bases. This CDR3 contains 16 residues. CDR1 and CDR2 (germline): MNHEY, SVGAGI. V was pared by 4 bases and J by 1 base, with 5 bases of the junction left unmatched.

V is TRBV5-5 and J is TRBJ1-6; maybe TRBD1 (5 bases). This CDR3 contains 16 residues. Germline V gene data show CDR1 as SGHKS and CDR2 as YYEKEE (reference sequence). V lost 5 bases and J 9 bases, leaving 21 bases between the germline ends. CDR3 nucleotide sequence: TGTGCCAGCAGGAAGCTTTGGGACCAGGGAATTTCACCCCTCCACTTT. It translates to CASRKLWDQGISPLHF.

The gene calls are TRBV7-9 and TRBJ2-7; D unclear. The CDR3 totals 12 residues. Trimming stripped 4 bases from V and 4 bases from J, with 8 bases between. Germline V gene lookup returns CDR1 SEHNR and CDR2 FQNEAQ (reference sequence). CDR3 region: CASSSPRYEQYF. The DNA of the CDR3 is TGTGCCAGCAGCTCCCCGCGATACGAGCAGTACTTC.

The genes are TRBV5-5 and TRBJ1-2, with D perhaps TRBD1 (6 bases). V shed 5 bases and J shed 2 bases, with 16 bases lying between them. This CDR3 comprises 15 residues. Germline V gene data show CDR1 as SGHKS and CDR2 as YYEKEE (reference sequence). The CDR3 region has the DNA TGTGCCAGCAGGGTGTCACAGGGAGGGAACTATGGCTACACCTTC. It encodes CASRVSQGGNYGYTF.

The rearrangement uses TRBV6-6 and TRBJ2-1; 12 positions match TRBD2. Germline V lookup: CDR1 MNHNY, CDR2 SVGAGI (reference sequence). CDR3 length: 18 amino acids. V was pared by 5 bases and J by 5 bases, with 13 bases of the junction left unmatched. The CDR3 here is CASSHGTATSGGHNEQFF. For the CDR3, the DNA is TGTGCCAGCAGTCACGGGACCGCGACTAGCGGGGGACACAATGAGCAGTTCTTC.